The entry below describes one T cell receptor beta chain. There is no known antigen for this receptor. Base qualities are missing; no much larger clone stands one base away. The goal of deep resolution MiSeq sequencing was a depth between 1 in 1 million and 1 in 200,000 T cells, and coverage averaged 10x per clonotype. The immunoSEQ hsTCRB Kit was used to generate the TCR beta libraries. From the authors' description of their analysis: ImmunoSEQ Data Assistant and ImmunoSEQ Analyzer were used for data analysis, and V, D and J genes were assigned according to IMGT definitions. Clonality, with values ranging from 0 to 1, was calculated as one minus the normalized Shannon entropy of productive rearrangement frequencies. Public clonotype analysis was restricted to overrepresented clonotypes comprising at least 0.05% of each patient's repertoire. Repertoires from about a dozen age-matched healthy donors in immuneACCESS were used as clonality controls. TCRdb carries this immuneACCESS record with in-frame sequences only. Its versions omit some clonotypes, under half of them owing to an unresolved V gene in the studies checked, with the rest unexplained. V and J calls and clone size are copied from that table; D and trimming were computed from the DNA. Here the sample has over 250,000 clones; around 76% occur a single time. Roughly 5.7% of the sample goes to the ten largest clones.

This record belongs to a study of cytotoxic CD8 clonotypes in ibrutinib-treated CLL (dated by TCRdb to the early 2020s). A note on the overall study: The cohort included roughly 15 treatment-naive and approximately twelve relapsed/refractory patients; 17 to 18 were IGHV unmutated. Partial responses were observed in about 24 patients and complete responses in 2; after a median follow-up of 68 months, remission was maintained in 15 or so patients and progression was observed in about twelve. Response samples were obtained after a median of around eleven months of treatment, with a range of about 6 to 36 months. Samples averaged about 260,000 productive templates and around 91,000 productive rearrangements. Longitudinal samples were available for about 30% of the 86 trial participants. Cryopreserved peripheral blood mononuclear cells were obtained before treatment, at response, and at either sustained remission or disease progression. All remission and progressive disease samples were collected while patients were still receiving ibrutinib.

Overall results and qualifications from the work: Baseline clonality was found to be higher than that of age-matched healthy donors and was strongly correlated with circulating CD8+ T-cell counts. Sampling times were not matched between sustained-remission and progressing patients, and lymph node repertoires were not studied. An increase in clonality was observed at ibrutinib response, with clonality remaining stable during sustained remission and falling back toward baseline at progression. Public clonotypes were rare and either shrank or stayed stable during treatment, and the rise in clonality at ibrutinib response reflected expansion of private clonotypes.

The label giving this sample's time point can be read as: progressive disease on ibrutinib. For TCR beta library preparation, roughly 1.8 micrograms of genomic DNA was extracted from cryopreserved PBMCs. Longitudinal blood samples from CLL patients on ibrutinib monotherapy were analyzed using high-throughput TCR beta sequencing. The patients took part in an open-label, single-center phase 2 trial of ibrutinib monotherapy. V was cut back by 0 bases and J by 7 bases, leaving a gap of 13 bases between them. The CDR1 and CDR2 encoded by the germline V gene are SGHRS and YFSETQ. Its CDR3 holds 14 amino acids, cysteine through phenylalanine. Only CDR3 DNA remains: 42 bases, in frame from the first base.

The sequence was obtained from a human donor with chronic lymphocytic leukemia. The rearranged chain carries TRBV5-1 and TRBJ1-2, with no confidently assigned D gene. The sample here was PBMCs, taken at disease progression, from a patient treated with ibrutinib. The DNA reads TGCGCCAGCAGCTTGGCCCTCCAAATTTCTGGCTACACCTTC. Translated, it reads CASSLALQISGYTF. The entire variable domain, with the stretches around the CDR3 drawn from the reference TRBV5-1 and TRBJ1-2 proteins, is KAGVTQTPRYLIKTRGQQVTLSCSPISGHRSVSWYQQTPGQGLQFLFEYFSETQRNKGNFPGRFSGRQFSNSRSEMNVSTLELGDSALYLCASSLALQISGYTFGSGTRLTVV.